The TCR beta chain described here comes from a study of T cells in Graves' hyperthyroidism and ophthalmopathy. Study-wide context: The authors collected peripheral blood at initial diagnosis, before any treatment.

Amplified TCR beta CDR3 regions came from RNA transcripts. TCR CDR3 regions were first amplified by RT-PCR with HTBI primers. TCRdb fed the multiplex PCR reads into MiXCR, producing one record per CDR3 protein. Here the sample spans approximately 630,000 distinct CDR3 sequences, 16% being singletons. As to this clonotype: Its cognate antigen is unknown.

Overall study results and limits: Researchers found most expanded thyroid clonotypes above 0.001 in blood as well. The model forecast ophthalmopathy, anticipating it by a median around 6.4 months before onset. From stable hyperthyroidism, ophthalmopathy was separated by a 13 V-J model.

The sequenced sample consisted of blood. The sequence was collected from a woman in her twenties or thirties with Graves' hyperthyroidism.

The CDR3 reads CASSKTGTGTTDTQYF. The CDR3 DNA sequence: TGTGCCAGCAGTAAGACCGGGACAGGGACCACAGATACGCAGTATTTT. The chain is built from TRBV6-2 or TRBV6-3 and TRBJ2-3, with TRBD1 identical over 9 bases. Per germline, CDR1 MNHEY and CDR2 SVGEGT. The CDR3 length is 16 residues. The trim removed 5 bases at V and 2 bases at J, leaving 8 bases unmatched.